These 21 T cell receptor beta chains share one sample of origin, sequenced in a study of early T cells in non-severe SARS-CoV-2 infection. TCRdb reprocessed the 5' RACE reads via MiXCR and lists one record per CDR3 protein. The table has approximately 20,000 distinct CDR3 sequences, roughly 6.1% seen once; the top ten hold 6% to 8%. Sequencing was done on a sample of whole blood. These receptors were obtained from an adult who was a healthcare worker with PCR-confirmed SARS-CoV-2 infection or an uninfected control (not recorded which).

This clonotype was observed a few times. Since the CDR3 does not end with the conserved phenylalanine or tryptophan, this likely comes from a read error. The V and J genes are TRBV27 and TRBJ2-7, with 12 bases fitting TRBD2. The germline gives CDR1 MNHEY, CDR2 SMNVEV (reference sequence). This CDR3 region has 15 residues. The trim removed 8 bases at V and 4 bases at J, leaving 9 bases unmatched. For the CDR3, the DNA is TGTGCCAGCTCCCCGTATGGACTAGCGGGATACGAGCAGTACTCC. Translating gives CASSPYGLAGYEQYS.

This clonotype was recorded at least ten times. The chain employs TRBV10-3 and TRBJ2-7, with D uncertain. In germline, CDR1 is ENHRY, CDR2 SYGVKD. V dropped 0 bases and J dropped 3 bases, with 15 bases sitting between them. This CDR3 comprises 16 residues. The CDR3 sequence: CAISESMSVEDYEQYF. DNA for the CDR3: TGTGCCATCAGTGAGTCGATGTCGGTCGAGGACTACGAGCAGTACTTC.

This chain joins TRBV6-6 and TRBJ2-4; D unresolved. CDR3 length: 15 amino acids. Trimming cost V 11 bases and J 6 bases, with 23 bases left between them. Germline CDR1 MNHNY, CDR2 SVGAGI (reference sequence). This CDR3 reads CASTASVANLNIQYF. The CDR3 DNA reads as TGTGCCTCCACCGCCTCAGTGGCTAACTTAAACATTCAGTACTTC.

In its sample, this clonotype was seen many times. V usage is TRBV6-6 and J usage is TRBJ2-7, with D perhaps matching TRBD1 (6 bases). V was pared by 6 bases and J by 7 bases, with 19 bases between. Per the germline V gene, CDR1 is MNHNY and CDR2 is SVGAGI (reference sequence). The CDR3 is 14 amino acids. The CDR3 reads CASRPTGLLGEQYF. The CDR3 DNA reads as TGTGCCAGCAGGCCCACAGGGCTACTGGGGGAGCAGTACTTC.

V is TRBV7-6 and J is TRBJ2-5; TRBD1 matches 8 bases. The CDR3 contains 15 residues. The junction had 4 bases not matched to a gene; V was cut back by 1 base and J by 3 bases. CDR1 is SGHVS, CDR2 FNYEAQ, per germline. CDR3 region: CASSLVGQGEETQYF. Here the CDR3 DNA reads TGTGCCAGCAGCTTAGTTGGACAGGGAGAAGAGACCCAGTACTTC.

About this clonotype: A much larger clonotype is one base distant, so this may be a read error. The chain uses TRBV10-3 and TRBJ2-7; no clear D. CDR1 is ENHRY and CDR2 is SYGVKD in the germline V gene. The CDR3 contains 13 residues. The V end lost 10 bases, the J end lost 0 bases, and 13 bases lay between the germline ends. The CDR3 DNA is TGTGCCAGCGAAGGAGAGGACTCCTACGAGCAGTACTTC. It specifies CASEGEDSYEQYF.

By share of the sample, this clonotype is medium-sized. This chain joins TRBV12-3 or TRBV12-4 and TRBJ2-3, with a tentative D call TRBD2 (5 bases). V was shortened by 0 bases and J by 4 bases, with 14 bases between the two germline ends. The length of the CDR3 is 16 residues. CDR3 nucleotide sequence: TGTGCCAGCAGTTTAGCTAGCGCGGTTGGAGCAGATACGCAGTATTTT. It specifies CASSLASAVGADTQYF.

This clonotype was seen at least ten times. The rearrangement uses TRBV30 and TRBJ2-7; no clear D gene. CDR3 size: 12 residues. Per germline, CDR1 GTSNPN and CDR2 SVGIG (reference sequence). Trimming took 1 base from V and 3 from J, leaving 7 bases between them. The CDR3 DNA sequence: TGTGCCTGGAGTGACCCCTTCTACGAGCAGTACTTC. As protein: CAWSDPFYEQYF. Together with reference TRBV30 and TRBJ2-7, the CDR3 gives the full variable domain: SQTIHQWPATLVQPVGSPLSLECTVEGTSNPNLYWYRQAAGRGLQLLFYSVGIGQISSEVPQNLSASRPQDRQFILSSKKLLLSDSGFYLCAWSDPFYEQYFGPGTRLTVT.

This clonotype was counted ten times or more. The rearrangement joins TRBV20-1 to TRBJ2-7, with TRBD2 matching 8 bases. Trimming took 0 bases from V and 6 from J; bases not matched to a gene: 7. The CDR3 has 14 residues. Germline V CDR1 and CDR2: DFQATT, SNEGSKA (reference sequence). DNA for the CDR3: TGCAGTGCTAGAGATGCCAGCGGGAGAGGCGAGCAGTACTTC. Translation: CSARDASGRGEQYF.

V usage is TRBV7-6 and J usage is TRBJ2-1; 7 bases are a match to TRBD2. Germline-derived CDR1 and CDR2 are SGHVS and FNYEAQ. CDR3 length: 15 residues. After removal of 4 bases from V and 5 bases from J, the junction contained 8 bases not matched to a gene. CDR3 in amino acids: CASSSVLATDNEQFF. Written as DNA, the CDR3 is TGTGCCAGCAGCTCAGTACTAGCGACAGACAATGAGCAGTTCTTC.

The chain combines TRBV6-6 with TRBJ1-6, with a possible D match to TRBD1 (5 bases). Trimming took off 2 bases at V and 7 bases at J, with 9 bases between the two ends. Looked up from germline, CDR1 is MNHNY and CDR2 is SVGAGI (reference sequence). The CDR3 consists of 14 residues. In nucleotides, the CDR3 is TGTGCCAGCAGTTACCGCGGGGGAAATTCACCCCTCCACTTT. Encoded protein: CASSYRGGNSPLHF.

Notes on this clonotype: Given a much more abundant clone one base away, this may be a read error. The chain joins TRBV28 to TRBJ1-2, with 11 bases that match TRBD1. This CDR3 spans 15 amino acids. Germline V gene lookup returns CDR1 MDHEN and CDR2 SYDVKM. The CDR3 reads CVSSPSDRGRNGYTF. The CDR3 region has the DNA TGTGTCAGCAGCCCATCGGACAGGGGGCGGAATGGCTACACCTTC.

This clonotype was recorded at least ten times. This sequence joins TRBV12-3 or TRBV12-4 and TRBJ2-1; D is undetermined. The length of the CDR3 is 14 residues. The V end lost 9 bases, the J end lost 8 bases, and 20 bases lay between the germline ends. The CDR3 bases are TGTGCCAGTATGCAATTAGGAACTGAGGATGAGCAGTTCTTC. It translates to CASMQLGTEDEQFF.

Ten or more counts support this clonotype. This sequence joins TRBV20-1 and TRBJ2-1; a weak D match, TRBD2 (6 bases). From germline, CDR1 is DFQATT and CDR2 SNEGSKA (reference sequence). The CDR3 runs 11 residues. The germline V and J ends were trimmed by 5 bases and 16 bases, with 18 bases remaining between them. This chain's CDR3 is CSAEGGDRSFF. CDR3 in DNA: TGCAGTGCTGAAGGCGGGGATAGAAGTTTCTTC.

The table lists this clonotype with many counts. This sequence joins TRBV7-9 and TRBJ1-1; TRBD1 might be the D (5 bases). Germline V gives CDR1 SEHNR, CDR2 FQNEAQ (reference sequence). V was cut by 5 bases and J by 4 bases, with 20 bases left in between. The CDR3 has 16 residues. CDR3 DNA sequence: TGTGCCAGCAGCCCAGGGCTCGGGGGGAAGAGCACTGAAGCTTTCTTT. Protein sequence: CASSPGLGGKSTEAFF.

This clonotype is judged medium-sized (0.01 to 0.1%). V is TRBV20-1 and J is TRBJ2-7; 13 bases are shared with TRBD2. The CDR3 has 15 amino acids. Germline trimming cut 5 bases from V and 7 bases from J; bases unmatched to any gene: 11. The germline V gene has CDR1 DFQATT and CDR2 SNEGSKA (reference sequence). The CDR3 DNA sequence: TGCAGTGCTCCGCTGACTAGCGGGAGGAGGTTAGAGCAGTACTTC. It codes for CSAPLTSGRRLEQYF.

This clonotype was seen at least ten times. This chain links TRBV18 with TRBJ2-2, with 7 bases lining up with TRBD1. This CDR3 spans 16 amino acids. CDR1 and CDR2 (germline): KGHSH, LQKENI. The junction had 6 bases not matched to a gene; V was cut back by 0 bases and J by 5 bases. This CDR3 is CASSPPQGQITGELFF. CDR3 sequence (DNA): TGTGCCAGCTCACCACCGCAGGGACAGATAACCGGGGAGCTGTTTTTT.

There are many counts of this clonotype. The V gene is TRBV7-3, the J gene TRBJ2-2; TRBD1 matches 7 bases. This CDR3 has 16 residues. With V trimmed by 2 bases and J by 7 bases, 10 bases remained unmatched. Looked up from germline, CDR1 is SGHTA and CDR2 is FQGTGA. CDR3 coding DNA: TGTGCCAGCAGCTTATCCACAGGGGTGTGGGACGGGGAGCTGTTTTTT. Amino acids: CASSLSTGVWDGELFF.

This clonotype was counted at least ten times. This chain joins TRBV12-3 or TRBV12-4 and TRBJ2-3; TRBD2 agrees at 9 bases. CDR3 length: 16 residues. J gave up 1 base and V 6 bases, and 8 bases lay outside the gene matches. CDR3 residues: CASSQGAGGRTDTQYF. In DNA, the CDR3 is TGTGCCAGCAGCCAGGGAGCGGGGGGTCGCACAGATACGCAGTATTTT.

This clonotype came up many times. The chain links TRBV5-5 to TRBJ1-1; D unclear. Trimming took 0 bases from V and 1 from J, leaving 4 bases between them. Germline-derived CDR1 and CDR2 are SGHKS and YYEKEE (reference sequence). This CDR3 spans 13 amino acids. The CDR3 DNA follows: TGTGCCAGCAGCTTGGTCTGGAACACTGAAGCTTTCTTT. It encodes CASSLVWNTEAFF.

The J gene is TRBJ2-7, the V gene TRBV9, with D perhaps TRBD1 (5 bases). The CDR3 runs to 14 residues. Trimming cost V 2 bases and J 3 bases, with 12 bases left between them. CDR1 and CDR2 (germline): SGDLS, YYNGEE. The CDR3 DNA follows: TGTGCCAGCAGCGTTGGGGCCCCCCGCTACGAGCAGTACTTC. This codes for CASSVGAPRYEQYF.